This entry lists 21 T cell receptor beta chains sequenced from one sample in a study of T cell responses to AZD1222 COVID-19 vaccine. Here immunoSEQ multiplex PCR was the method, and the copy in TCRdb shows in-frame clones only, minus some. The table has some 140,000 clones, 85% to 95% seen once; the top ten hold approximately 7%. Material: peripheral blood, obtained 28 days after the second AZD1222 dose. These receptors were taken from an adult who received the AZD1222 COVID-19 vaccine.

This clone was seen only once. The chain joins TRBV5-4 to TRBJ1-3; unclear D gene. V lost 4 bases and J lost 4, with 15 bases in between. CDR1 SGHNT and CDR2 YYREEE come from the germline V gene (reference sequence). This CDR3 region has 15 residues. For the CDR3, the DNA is TGTGCCAGCAGCAGAAGAACCAGGTCCGGAAACACCATATATTTT. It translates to CASSRRTRSGNTIYF. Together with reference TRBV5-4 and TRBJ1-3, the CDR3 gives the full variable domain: ETGVTQSPTHLIKTRGQQVTLRCSSQSGHNTVSWYQQALGQGPQFIFQYYREEENGRGNFPPRFSGLQFPNYSSELNVNALELDDSALYLCASSRRTRSGNTIYFGEGSWLTVV.

CDR3 loop: CASSRSPGLPPGSPLHF. The CDR3 DNA is TGTGCCAGCAGCCGTAGCCCGGGACTTCCCCCCGGGTCACCCCTCCACTTT. V gene TRBV6-2 or TRBV6-3 combines with J gene TRBJ1-6; maybe TRBD1 (5 bases). V shed 6 bases and J shed 10 bases, with 25 bases lying between them. This CDR3 has 17 residues. CDR1 MNHEY and CDR2 SVGEGT come from the germline V gene.

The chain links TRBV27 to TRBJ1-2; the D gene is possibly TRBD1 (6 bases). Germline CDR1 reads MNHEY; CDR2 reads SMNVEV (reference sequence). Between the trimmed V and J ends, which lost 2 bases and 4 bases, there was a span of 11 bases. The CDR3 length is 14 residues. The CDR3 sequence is CASSLGGSGYGYTF. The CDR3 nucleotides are TGTGCCAGCAGTTTAGGGGGCAGCGGCTATGGCTACACCTTC.

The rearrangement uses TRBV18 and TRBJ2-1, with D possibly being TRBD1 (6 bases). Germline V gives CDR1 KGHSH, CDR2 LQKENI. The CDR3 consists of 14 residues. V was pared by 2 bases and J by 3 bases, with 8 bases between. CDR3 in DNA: TGTGCCAGCTCACCAAAGACAGGCTACAATGAGCAGTTCTTC. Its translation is CASSPKTGYNEQFF.

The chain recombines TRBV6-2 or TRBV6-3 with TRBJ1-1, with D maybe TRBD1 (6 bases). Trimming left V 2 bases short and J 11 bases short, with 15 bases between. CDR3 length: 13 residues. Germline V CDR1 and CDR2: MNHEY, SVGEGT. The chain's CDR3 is CASSYIATGEAFF. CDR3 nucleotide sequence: TGTGCCAGCAGTTACATCGCGACAGGCGAGGCTTTCTTT.

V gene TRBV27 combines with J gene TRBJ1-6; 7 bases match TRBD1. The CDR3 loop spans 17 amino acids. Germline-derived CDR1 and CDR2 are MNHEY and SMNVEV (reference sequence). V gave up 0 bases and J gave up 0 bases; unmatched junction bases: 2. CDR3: CASSLSKGASYNSPLHF. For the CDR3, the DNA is TGTGCCAGCAGTTTATCGAAGGGGGCCTCCTATAATTCACCCCTCCACTTT.

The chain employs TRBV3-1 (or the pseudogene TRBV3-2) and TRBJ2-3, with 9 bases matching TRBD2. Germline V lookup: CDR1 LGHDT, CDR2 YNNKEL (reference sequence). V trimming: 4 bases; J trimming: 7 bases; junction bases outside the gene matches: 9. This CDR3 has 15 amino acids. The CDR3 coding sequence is TGTGCCAGCAGCCCCCGACAGGCGGGGGGGTATACGCAGTATTTT. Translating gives CASSPRQAGGYTQYF.

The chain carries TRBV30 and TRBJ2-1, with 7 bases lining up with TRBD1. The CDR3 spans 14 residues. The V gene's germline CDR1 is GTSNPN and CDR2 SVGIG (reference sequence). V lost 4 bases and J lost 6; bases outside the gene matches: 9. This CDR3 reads CAWTLQGSGNEQFF. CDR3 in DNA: TGTGCCTGGACGTTACAGGGGAGTGGCAATGAGCAGTTCTTC.

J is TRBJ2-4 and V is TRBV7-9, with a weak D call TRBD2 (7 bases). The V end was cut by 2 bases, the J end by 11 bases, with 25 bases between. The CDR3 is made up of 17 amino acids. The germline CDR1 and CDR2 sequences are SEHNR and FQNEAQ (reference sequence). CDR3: CASSLSPTGRGAPFQYF. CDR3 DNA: TGTGCCAGCAGCTTATCACCGACAGGCCGGGGGGCCCCATTTCAGTACTTC.

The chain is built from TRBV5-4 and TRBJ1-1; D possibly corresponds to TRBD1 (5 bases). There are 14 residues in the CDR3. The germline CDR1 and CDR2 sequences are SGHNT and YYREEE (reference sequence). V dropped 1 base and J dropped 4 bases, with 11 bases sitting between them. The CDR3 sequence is CASSLFREGTEAFF. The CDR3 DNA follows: TGTGCCAGCAGCTTGTTCAGGGAGGGCACTGAAGCTTTCTTT.

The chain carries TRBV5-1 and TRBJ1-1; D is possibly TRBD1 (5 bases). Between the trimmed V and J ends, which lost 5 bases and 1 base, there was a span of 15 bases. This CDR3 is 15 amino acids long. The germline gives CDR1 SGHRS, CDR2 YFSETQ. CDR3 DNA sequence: TGCGCCAGCAGGCCCAGGGTGGACTCGAACACTGAAGCTTTCTTT. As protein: CASRPRVDSNTEAFF.

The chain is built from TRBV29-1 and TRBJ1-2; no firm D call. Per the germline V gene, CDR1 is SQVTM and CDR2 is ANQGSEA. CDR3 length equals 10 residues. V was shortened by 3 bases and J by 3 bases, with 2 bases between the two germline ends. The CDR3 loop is CSVEDYGYTF. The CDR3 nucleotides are TGCAGCGTTGAGGACTATGGCTACACCTTC.

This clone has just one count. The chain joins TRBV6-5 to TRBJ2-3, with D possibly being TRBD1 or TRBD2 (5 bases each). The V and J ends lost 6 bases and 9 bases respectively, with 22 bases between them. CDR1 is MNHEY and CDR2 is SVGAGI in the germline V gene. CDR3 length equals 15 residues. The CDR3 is CASRPGRRTGVTQYF. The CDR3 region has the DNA TGTGCCAGCAGGCCGGGACGGCGGACCGGGGTGACGCAGTATTTT.

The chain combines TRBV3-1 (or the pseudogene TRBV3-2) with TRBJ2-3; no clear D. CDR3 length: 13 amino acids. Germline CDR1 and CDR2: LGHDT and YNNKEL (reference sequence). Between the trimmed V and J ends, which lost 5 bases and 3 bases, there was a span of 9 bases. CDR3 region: CASSWQRTDTQYF. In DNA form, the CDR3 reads TGTGCCAGCAGCTGGCAGAGAACAGATACGCAGTATTTT.

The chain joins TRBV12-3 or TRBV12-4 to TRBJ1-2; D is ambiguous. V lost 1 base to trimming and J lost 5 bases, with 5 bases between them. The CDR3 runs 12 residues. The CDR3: CASSLDRYGYTF. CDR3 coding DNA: TGTGCCAGCAGTTTAGACCGATATGGCTACACCTTC.

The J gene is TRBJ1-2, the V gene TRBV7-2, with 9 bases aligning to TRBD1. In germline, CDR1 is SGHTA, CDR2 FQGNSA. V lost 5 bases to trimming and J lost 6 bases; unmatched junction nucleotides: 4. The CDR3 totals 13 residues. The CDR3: CASSRDRVHGYTF. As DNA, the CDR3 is TGTGCCAGCAGCCGGGACAGGGTACATGGCTACACCTTC.

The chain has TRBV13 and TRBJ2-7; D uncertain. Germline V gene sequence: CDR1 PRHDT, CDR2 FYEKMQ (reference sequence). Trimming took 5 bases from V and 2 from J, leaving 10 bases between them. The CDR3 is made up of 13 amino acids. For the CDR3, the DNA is TGTGCCAGCAGCGCAGGACGGGCCTACGAGCAGTACTTC. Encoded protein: CASSAGRAYEQYF.

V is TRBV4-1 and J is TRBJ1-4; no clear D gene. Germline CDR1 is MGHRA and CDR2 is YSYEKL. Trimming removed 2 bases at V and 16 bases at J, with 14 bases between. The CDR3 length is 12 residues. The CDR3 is CASSQMAGPRFF. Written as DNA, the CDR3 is TGCGCCAGCAGCCAAATGGCCGGGCCCAGGTTTTTT.

The CDR3 sequence: CASLERGSYGYTF. The CDR3 bases are TGTGCCAGCCTTGAGCGGGGATCCTATGGCTACACCTTC. The chain uses TRBV6-5 and TRBJ1-2; D gene ambiguous. Germline CDR1 reads MNHEY; CDR2 reads SVGAGI. The CDR3 is 13 residues long. Trimming removed 8 bases from V and 4 bases from J, with 14 bases in between.

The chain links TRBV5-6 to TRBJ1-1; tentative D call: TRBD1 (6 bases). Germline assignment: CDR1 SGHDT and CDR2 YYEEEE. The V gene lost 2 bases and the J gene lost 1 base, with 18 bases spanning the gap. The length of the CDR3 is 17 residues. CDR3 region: CASSFQYLLGGNTEAFF. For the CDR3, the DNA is TGTGCCAGCAGCTTTCAGTACCTTCTAGGGGGGAACACTGAAGCTTTCTTT.

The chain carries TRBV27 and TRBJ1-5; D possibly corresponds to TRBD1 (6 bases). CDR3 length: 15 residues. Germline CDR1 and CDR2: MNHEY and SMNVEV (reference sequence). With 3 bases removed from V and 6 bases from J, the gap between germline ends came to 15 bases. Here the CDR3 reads CASSFGGGAGQPQHF. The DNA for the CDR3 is TGTGCCAGCAGTTTCGGGGGGGGCGCGGGTCAGCCCCAGCATTTT.